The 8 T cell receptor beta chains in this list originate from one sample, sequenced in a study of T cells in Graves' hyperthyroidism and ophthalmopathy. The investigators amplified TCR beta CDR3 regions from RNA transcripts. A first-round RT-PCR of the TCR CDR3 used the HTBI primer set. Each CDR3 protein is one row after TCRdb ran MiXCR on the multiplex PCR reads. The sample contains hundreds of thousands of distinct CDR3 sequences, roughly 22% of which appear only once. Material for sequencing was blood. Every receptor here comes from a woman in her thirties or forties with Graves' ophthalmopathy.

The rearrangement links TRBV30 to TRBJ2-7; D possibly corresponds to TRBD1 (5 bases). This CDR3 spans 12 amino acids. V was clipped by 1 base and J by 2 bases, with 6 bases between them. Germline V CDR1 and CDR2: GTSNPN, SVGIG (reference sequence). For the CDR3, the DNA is TGTGCCTGGAGTGCAGGGCCCTACGAGCAGTACTTC. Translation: CAWSAGPYEQYF.

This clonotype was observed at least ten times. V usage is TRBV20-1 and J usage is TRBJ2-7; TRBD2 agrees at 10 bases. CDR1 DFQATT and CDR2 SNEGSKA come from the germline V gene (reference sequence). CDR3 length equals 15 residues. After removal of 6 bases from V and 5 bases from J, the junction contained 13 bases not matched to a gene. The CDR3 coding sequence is TGCAGTGCCAGGAATGGGGCTAGCGGGAGTCACGAGCAGTACTTC. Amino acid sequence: CSARNGASGSHEQYF.

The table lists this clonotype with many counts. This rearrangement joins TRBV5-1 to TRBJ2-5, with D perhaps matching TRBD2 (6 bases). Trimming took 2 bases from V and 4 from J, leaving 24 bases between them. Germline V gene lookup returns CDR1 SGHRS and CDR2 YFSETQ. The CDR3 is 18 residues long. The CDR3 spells CASSFHGSGVGPGETQYF. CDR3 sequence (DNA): TGCGCCAGCAGCTTCCACGGGAGCGGCGTCGGGCCAGGAGAGACCCAGTACTTC.

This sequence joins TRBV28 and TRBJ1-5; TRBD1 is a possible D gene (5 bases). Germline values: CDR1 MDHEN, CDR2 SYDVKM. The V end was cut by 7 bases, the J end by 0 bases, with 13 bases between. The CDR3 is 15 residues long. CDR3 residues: CASTRTLYSNQPQHF. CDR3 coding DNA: TGTGCCAGCACTAGGACACTTTATAGCAATCAGCCCCAGCATTTT.

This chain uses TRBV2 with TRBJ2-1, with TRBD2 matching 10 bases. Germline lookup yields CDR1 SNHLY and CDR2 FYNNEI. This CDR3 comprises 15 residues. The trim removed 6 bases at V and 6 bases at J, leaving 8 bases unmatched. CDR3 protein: CASRTGTSATNEQFF. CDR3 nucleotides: TGTGCCAGCAGAACCGGGACTAGCGCAACCAATGAGCAGTTCTTC.

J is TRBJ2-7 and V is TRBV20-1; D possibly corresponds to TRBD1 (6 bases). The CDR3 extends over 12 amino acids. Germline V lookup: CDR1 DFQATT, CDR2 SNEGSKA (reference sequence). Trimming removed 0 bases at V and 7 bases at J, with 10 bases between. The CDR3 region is CSARDWGREQYF. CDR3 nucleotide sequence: TGCAGTGCTAGAGATTGGGGGCGGGAGCAGTACTTC.

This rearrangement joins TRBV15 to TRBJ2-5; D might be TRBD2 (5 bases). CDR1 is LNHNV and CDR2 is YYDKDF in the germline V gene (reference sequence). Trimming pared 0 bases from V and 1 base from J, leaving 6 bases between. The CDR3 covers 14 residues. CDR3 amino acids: CATSRDRGQETQYF. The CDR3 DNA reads TGTGCCACCAGCAGAGATCGGGGCCAAGAGACCCAGTACTTC.

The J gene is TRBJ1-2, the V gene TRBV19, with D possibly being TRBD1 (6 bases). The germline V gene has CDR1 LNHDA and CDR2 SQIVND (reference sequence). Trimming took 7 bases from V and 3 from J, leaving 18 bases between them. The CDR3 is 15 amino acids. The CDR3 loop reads CASMGAVHEDYGYTF. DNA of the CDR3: TGTGCCAGTATGGGGGCCGTACACGAGGACTATGGCTACACCTTC.